This TCR beta chain is from a study of STAT5B mutations in CD4+ large granular lymphocyte leukemia. Data came from immunoSEQ multiplex PCR; TCRdb stores just in-frame clones and leaves some out. The sample lists tens of thousands of clones; 80% to 90% were seen once. V was shortened by 6 bases and J by 1 base, with 10 bases between the two germline ends. The CDR3 consists of 14 residues. Germline-derived CDR1 and CDR2 are MDHEN and SYDVKM. This TCR was recovered from a human donor in good health. The chain uses TRBV28 and TRBJ1-5; no clear D. Input material: CD4+ T cells from blood buffy coats. The CDR3: CASRPWTSNQPQHF. Written as DNA, the CDR3 is TGTGCCAGCAGACCCTGGACGAGCAATCAGCCCCAGCATTTT.